The 22 T cell receptor beta chains reported below all come from one sample, sequenced in a study of blood T cell repertoires in COVID-19. Profiled with immunoSEQ multiplex PCR; TCRdb holds only in-frame clones, not every one. Of 250,000 to 350,000 clones in the sample, approximately 88% were seen once. Sequenced input: peripheral blood. These receptors came from a human donor with COVID-19, enrolled during active disease. The donor label of this sample is uncertain.

V usage is TRBV6-5 and J usage is TRBJ1-5; D unclear. The CDR3 has 13 amino acids. Trimming shortened V by 7 bases and J by 5 bases, and 12 bases separated the two germline ends. The germline gives CDR1 MNHEY, CDR2 SVGAGI. The CDR3 spells CASTAGGYQPQHF. In nucleotides, the CDR3 is TGTGCCAGCACGGCGGGAGGTTATCAGCCCCAGCATTTT.

The V gene is TRBV19, the J gene TRBJ1-2; D is unclear. Germline V CDR1 and CDR2: LNHDA, SQIVND (reference sequence). The V end lost 0 bases, the J end lost 8 bases, and 7 bases lay between the germline ends. CDR3 length: 12 residues. The CDR3 region is CASSIDLGGYTF. CDR3 DNA sequence: TGTGCCAGTAGTATAGATCTGGGCGGCTACACCTTC.

The DNA for the CDR3 is TGTGCCAGCAGCCAAGATTCGGGAACTAGCATTCGTACCGGGGAGCTGTTTTTT. It is translated as CASSQDSGTSIRTGELFF. The chain carries TRBV14 and TRBJ2-2, with D maybe TRBD2 (6 bases). This CDR3 has 18 residues. Germline CDR1 reads SGHDN; CDR2 reads FVKESK. V lost 0 bases to trimming and J lost 5 bases, with 19 bases between them.

The chain uses TRBV27 and TRBJ1-5, with D perhaps matching TRBD1 (5 bases). CDR3 length: 15 residues. In germline, CDR1 is MNHEY, CDR2 SMNVEV (reference sequence). The ends were cut back, 7 bases at V and 0 bases at J, with 13 bases in the middle. The CDR3 region is CASNDNRYSNQPQHF. The CDR3 DNA sequence: TGTGCCAGCAATGATAACAGGTATAGCAATCAGCCCCAGCATTTT.

This clone was seen more than once but under ten times. The gene calls are TRBV12-3 or TRBV12-4 and TRBJ2-3, with 8 bases lining up with TRBD1. After removal of 5 bases from V and 10 bases from J, the junction contained 5 bases not matched to a gene. CDR3 length equals 12 residues. CDR3 in amino acids: CASSPGQGAQYF. For the CDR3, the DNA is TGTGCCAGCAGTCCTGGACAGGGCGCGCAGTATTTT.

CDR3 in DNA: TGTGCCAGCAGCCTCGTAGCGGGAGGGCCTGACAGTGAGCAGTTCTTC. Its protein product is CASSLVAGGPDSEQFF. The chain links TRBV6-2 or TRBV6-3 to TRBJ2-1; 11 bases map to TRBD2. CDR1 MNHEY and CDR2 SVGEGT come from the germline V gene. With V trimmed by 6 bases and J by 9 bases, 13 bases remained unmatched. The CDR3 extends over 16 amino acids.

This clone was detected only a few times. The chain links TRBV2 to TRBJ1-1; D not resolved. Trimming left V 6 bases short and J 0 bases short, with 8 bases between. CDR3 size: 13 residues. Germline V lookup: CDR1 SNHLY, CDR2 FYNNEI. The CDR3 bases are TGTGCCAGCAGATTTACGGTGAACACTGAAGCTTTCTTT. It translates to CASRFTVNTEAFF.

The chain has TRBV6-5 and TRBJ1-5; no definite D call. The germline V gene has CDR1 MNHEY and CDR2 SVGAGI. CDR3 length equals 12 residues. V was trimmed by 6 bases and J by 7 bases, leaving 10 bases between them. CDR3 bases: TGTGCCAGCAGCGGCCGCGGGCAGCCCCAGCATTTT. It codes for CASSGRGQPQHF.

The chain uses TRBV7-2 and TRBJ2-1, with TRBD1 matching over 8 bases. Germline V gene sequence: CDR1 SGHTA, CDR2 FQGNSA. V shed 2 bases, J shed 9 bases, and the junction held 9 bases outside the gene matches. The CDR3 covers 15 residues. CDR3 sequence: CASSLLWQGASEQFF. DNA of the CDR3: TGTGCCAGCAGCTTATTATGGCAGGGGGCCAGTGAGCAGTTCTTC.

The V and J genes are TRBV28 and TRBJ2-5, with a weak D call TRBD1 (5 bases). The ends were cut back, 4 bases at V and 5 bases at J, with 17 bases in the middle. The CDR3 consists of 15 residues. Germline CDR1 is MDHEN and CDR2 is SYDVKM. The CDR3 here is CASSSAGWAAETQYF. The CDR3 DNA sequence: TGTGCCAGCAGTTCCGCAGGGTGGGCAGCGGAGACCCAGTACTTC.

The chain uses TRBV28 and TRBJ2-1, with TRBD2 identical over 13 bases. The CDR3 loop spans 19 amino acids. V lost 5 bases to trimming and J lost 0 bases; unmatched junction nucleotides: 10. Per the germline V gene, CDR1 is MDHEN and CDR2 is SYDVKM. The DNA of the CDR3 is TGTGCCAGCAGTCCGAGACTAGCGGGAGGCCTCCGCTCCTACAATGAGCAGTTCTTC. Its protein product is CASSPRLAGGLRSYNEQFF.

V is TRBV24-1 and J is TRBJ2-1, with 7 positions matching TRBD2. CDR1 is KGHDR, CDR2 SFDVKD, per germline. This CDR3 spans 15 amino acids. The V and J ends lost 2 bases and 5 bases, in that order; junction bases with no gene match: 5. The DNA for the CDR3 is TGTGCCACCAGTGATTCGGCGGGACTAAACAATGAGCAGTTCTTC. This gives the protein CATSDSAGLNNEQFF.

This clone was seen more than once but under ten times. The V and J genes are TRBV7-9 and TRBJ2-1; 7 nucleotides line up with TRBD1. The CDR3 is 12 amino acids. The V and J ends lost 5 bases and 7 bases, in that order; junction bases with no gene match: 2. Germline CDR1 and CDR2: SEHNR and FQNEAQ (reference sequence). The CDR3 DNA follows: TGTGCCAGCAGCCCGACAGGGAATGAGCAGTTCTTC. Amino acid sequence: CASSPTGNEQFF. Full variable domain (outside the CDR3, taken from reference TRBV7-9 and TRBJ2-1): DTGVSQNPRHKITKRGQNVTFRCDPISEHNRLYWYRQTLGQGPEFLTYFQNEAQLEKSRLLSDRFSAERPKGSFSTLEIQRTEQGDSAMYLCASSPTGNEQFFGPGTRLTVL.

V gene TRBV5-6 combines with J gene TRBJ1-3, with D tentatively TRBD1 (5 bases). Germline values: CDR1 SGHDT, CDR2 YYEEEE. V lost 0 bases to trimming and J lost 0 bases, with 10 bases between them. The CDR3 contains 16 residues. The CDR3 DNA is TGTGCCAGCAGCTTGGGCAGGGCCGCCTCTGGAAACACCATATATTTT. This encodes CASSLGRAASGNTIYF.

The rearrangement joins TRBV28 to TRBJ1-2; D unresolved. The CDR3 totals 14 residues. V dropped 7 bases and J dropped 4 bases, with 16 bases sitting between them. Germline CDR1 and CDR2: MDHEN and SYDVKM. The chain's CDR3 is CASTPPTRRYGYTF. CDR3 nucleotides: TGTGCCAGCACCCCCCCCACACGCCGCTATGGCTACACCTTC.

The rearrangement links TRBV2 to TRBJ2-7; 9 nucleotides line up with TRBD2. The V gene end was trimmed by 8 bases and the J gene end by 3 bases; junction bases not matched to a gene: 14. CDR1 and CDR2 (germline): SNHLY, FYNNEI. This CDR3 has 16 residues. CDR3 nucleotide sequence: TGTGCCAGCCAAGGGGGAGCGGGAGGTCCCCTCTACGAGCAGTACTTC. Translating it yields CASQGGAGGPLYEQYF.

The chain carries TRBV28 and TRBJ1-2, with D possibly TRBD1 on 5 matching bases. The CDR3 runs 11 residues. The germline V gene encodes CDR1 MDHEN and CDR2 SYDVKM. V was shortened by 4 bases and J by 8 bases, with 8 bases between the two germline ends. Here the CDR3 reads CASSSGRGYTF. CDR3 nucleotides: TGTGCCAGCAGTTCAGGGCGCGGCTACACCTTC.

The rearrangement joins TRBV7-2 to TRBJ2-7; 8 nucleotides agree with TRBD2. V gave up 4 bases and J gave up 0 bases; unmatched junction bases: 5. CDR1 is SGHTA, CDR2 FQGNSA, per germline. This CDR3 region has 15 residues. The CDR3 DNA reads TGTGCCAGCAGCTCACAAGCGGGAGCCTCCTACGAGCAGTACTTC. Its translation is CASSSQAGASYEQYF.

The chain carries TRBV11-3 and TRBJ1-3, with D tentatively TRBD1 (6 bases). The CDR3 extends over 14 amino acids. V gave up 3 bases and J gave up 7 bases, with 13 bases separating them. Germline V gene sequence: CDR1 SGHNT, CDR2 YENEEA. CDR3 protein: CASSLDSLGNTIYF. The CDR3, as DNA: TGTGCCAGCAGCTTGGACAGCCTGGGTAACACCATATATTTT. Full variable domain (outside the CDR3, taken from reference TRBV11-3 and TRBJ1-3): EAGVVQSPRYKIIEKKQPVAFWCNPISGHNTLYWYLQNLGQGPELLIRYENEEAVDDSQLPKDRFSAERLKGVDSTLKIQPAELGDSAVYLCASSLDSLGNTIYFGEGSWLTVV.

V usage is TRBV9 and J usage is TRBJ2-1; the D gene is possibly TRBD2 (5 bases). The germline gives CDR1 SGDLS, CDR2 YYNGEE. This CDR3 is 14 amino acids long. V was shortened by 4 bases and J by 1 base, with 9 bases between the two germline ends. CDR3 sequence: CASSPTGSYNEQFF. The CDR3 region has the DNA TGTGCCAGCAGCCCAACGGGGTCCTACAATGAGCAGTTCTTC.

The gene calls are TRBV18 and TRBJ2-1; 7 nucleotides line up with TRBD2. This CDR3 spans 16 amino acids. The V gene end was trimmed by 0 bases and the J gene end by 8 bases; junction bases not matched to a gene: 10. Germline CDR1 KGHSH, CDR2 LQKENI. Written as DNA, the CDR3 is TGTGCCAGCTCACCACCTCCTAGCGGAATGGGCCATGAGCAGTTCTTC. It codes for CASSPPPSGMGHEQFF.

CDR3 protein: CAWSPPRTGNEKLFF. The CDR3 coding sequence is TGTGCCTGGAGCCCTCCCCGGACAGGGAATGAAAAACTGTTTTTT. The rearrangement links TRBV30 to TRBJ1-4; 8 nucleotides match TRBD1. CDR3 length equals 15 residues. Germline V gene sequence: CDR1 GTSNPN, CDR2 SVGIG (reference sequence). The V and J ends lost 3 bases and 5 bases, in that order; junction bases with no gene match: 8.